This TCR beta chain appears in the sequencing data of a study of cytomegalovirus exposure and HLA in healthy donors (dated by TCRdb to 2017 to 2019). Turning to the overall study: An earlier analysis of approximately 640 of the donors reported 276 Gb of sequence data and roughly 100 million unique TCR beta sequences from about 200 million T cells. Every repertoire in the discovery cohort had been generated on one and the same sequencing platform. To study patterns of TCR occurrence, a later analysis re-analyzed previously published TCR beta repertoires from more than 550 donors and added high-resolution HLA genotyping. Class I and class II HLA loci were covered by the typing at four-digit resolution. In an earlier analysis of a few hundred of the donors, high-throughput TCR beta sequencing was used to judge whether each TCR beta V gene segment behaved as functional or pseudogenic. Across 300 to 400 genotyped donors of the cohort, an average of about 250,000 unique TCR beta nucleotide sequences per donor were sequenced, and roughly 17% of those sequences were non-productive. A later genetic analysis used genome-wide SNP genotypes for about three fifths of the roughly 700 donors, treating that subset as a discovery cohort. Besides the first cohort of approximately 670 subjects, a separate validation cohort made up of 120 different subjects was used. The study profiled the T cell repertoires of hundreds of subjects by immunosequencing and related them to cytomegalovirus serostatus. The study combined high-throughput TCR immunosequencing, statistical association of individual TCRs with disease status, and machine learning to predict cytomegalovirus infection status. Rather than drawing on any new phenotypic data, the later analysis identified candidate immune exposures from TCR beta sequences and the way those sequences occurred across donors. Alongside the repertoire data, information on donor age, sex, ethnicity and CMV serostatus was compiled. Four to six DR-DQ haplotypes were handled as single units for association and clustering, since linkage in the cohort was strong. Approximately 300 gigabases of sequencing data and approximately 92 million unique TCR sequences made up an early release that covered about 640 HLA-typed donors. The genetic ancestry cluster associated with self-reported Caucasian donors included 70% to 85% of the 398 genotyped donors. The study aimed to test whether signatures of past pathogen exposure could be identified by cataloging public T cell receptors. The number of donors typed differed by locus, with 629-630 for A, B, C, DRB1 and DQB1, 522 for DQA1, about 610 for DPA1, and some 440 for DPB1. Broad study findings and their caveats: In a later genetic analysis, a missense DCLRE1C variant was associated with V-gene and J-gene trimming of TCR beta chains, and the association was replicated in an independent cohort. In a later analysis, HLA-associated TCR beta chains were found to be more clonally expanded and to have lower generation probabilities than equally common non-associated chains. Sequencing depth was assumed to be roughly uniform across donors in the presence/absence analyses, though that assumption may not hold. Some IMGT-functional V segments, including TRBV6-2 and TRBV6-3, could not be distinguished by the 87-base-pair reads and were therefore excluded. In the study, around 150 TCR beta chains were listed as associated with cytomegalovirus. When HLA alleles, especially DR and DQ, strongly co-occurred, TCR associations were difficult to assign to individual alleles. The authors suggested that the approach could potentially be generalized to other disease states and immunological phenotypes. In a later analysis, most CMV-associated TCR beta chains were found to appear HLA-restricted, with HLA associations seemingly driven largely by CMV exposure. According to a later analysis, TCR association rates differed among HLA loci, with DRB1 alleles showing the most associated TCRs and HLA-C alleles showing the fewest. Because HLA typing was missing for some donors at each locus, association tests included only the typed subset. Correlated functional status among segregating V segments might be attributable to linkage disequilibrium, but an unknown experimental factor could not be ruled out. For the cohort, immune exposure information was limited to CMV serostatus. A further reported finding was that TCR beta sequences accurately predicted the HLA-A and HLA-B alleles for most subjects in the first cohort. In vitro tests confirmed that a few of the cytomegalovirus-associated TCR beta chains recognize cytomegalovirus antigens. In a later analysis, several top co-occurrence clusters were reported to appear linked to parvovirus B19, influenza, CMV and Epstein-Barr virus. In an earlier analysis of 450 to 750 of the donors, most TCR beta V segments appeared in productive rearrangements about 87% or about 30% of the time, broadly matching IMGT annotations. Most TCR sequences were seen in very few donors, while some public TCRs were found in many individuals. In this cohort, only TCR beta chains were sequenced, and detectable features were limited by the absence of alpha or paired-chain data. The classifier was reported to diagnose cytomegalovirus status with high specificity and sensitivity in both the original and validation cohorts. In a later analysis, 15,000 to 20,000 TCR beta sequences were associated with specific HLA alleles at a false discovery rate of 0.05. A cluster of highly shared sequence variants was judged likely to be a technical artifact of the sequencing pipeline. In a later genetic analysis, fewer N-insertions in productive TCRs were reported among donors in an Asian-associated ancestry cluster than the approximately 710-donor mean. Because counts were too low, approximately 18 rarely observed V segments, including chromosome 9 orphons, were excluded from the earlier analysis of 587 of the donors.

On this clone: The specificity of this receptor is unknown. No per-base quality is available; no much larger clone lies one base away.

The germline V gene sets CDR1 to SNHLY and CDR2 to FYNNEI. Trimming removed 5 bases from V and 0 bases from J; the gene matches leave 1 base unexplained. There are 15 amino acids in the CDR3, from cysteine to phenylalanine inclusive. Only CDR3 DNA is held: 45 bases, read in frame from base 1. Libraries were constructed by the immunoSEQ multiplex PCR assay. For the multiplex PCR, a mixture combining 60 forward primers for TCR Vbeta segments and 13 reverse primers for TCR Jbeta segments was used. The CDR3 region of rearranged TCR beta genes was amplified from genomic DNA by a multiplex PCR assay. The Illumina HiSeq System was used to sequence the amplified TCR beta libraries as 87-base-pair reads. Turning to the authors' computational methods: A later analysis counted some 80 million unique TCR beta chains across the 700 or so repertoires, and some 11 million of these chains were shared by at least two donors. Raw reads were error-corrected and collapsed into unique sequences by a nearest-neighbor algorithm in which closely related sequences were merged to remove PCR and sequencing errors. CDR3 sequences were aligned to IMGT reference sequences to assign V, D and J gene segments. For a sequence to be retained, at least a six-nucleotide match to both a V gene segment and a J gene segment was required. A rearrangement was called productive if the CDR3 had no stop codons and remained in frame with V and J, and every other rearrangement was called non-productive. Following IMGT convention, CDR3 was defined as the stretch from the second conserved V-encoded cysteine to the conserved J-encoded phenylalanine. Sequences without an unambiguous match to a single V gene segment were excluded from the earlier analysis of 500 to 700 of the donors. In an earlier analysis of approximately 590 of the donors, a V segment was called functional when productive rearrangements were above 56.7%, and segregating when the standard deviation between donors exceeded 5%. A statistical classification framework was built for diagnosing cytomegalovirus status from the catalog of TCR beta chain sequences. In a later analysis, TCR nucleotide sequences were compared against IMGT/GENE-DB human TR gene sequences so that V and J genes could be assigned. In a later analysis, CDR3 sequences and most-parsimonious VDJ recombination scenarios were assigned using the TCRdist pipeline. In a later analysis, every TCR beta chain was defined by the combination of its CDR3 amino acid sequence and its V-gene family, and reads without a unique V-gene family were dropped. To address suspected cross-contamination and a sequencing artifact, a later analysis removed 450 to 700 highly shared, low-generation-probability nucleotide sequences. In a later analysis, a clonal expansion index for each public chain was calculated from normalized within-repertoire ranks of inferred template counts. A later analysis computed generation probabilities with a VDJ recombination model fitted to out-of-frame rearrangements, and checked the results against IGoR. A later analysis scored TCR-TCR, TCR-HLA and TCR-CMV co-occurrence with hypergeometric tests, applying a repertoire-size bias correction to TCR pairs. A later analysis estimated false discovery rates by permuting HLA or CMV assignments 20 times. In a later analysis, co-occurring TCRs were grouped using DBSCAN, with TCRdist sequence similarity added in when clustering inside HLA-allele-positive subsets. Repertoires with fewer than 30,000 or more than 120,000 public chains, plus five repertoires with anomalous nucleotide sharing, were excluded from co-occurrence clustering. TCRdb obtained this table from immuneACCESS and retained in-frame rearrangements with V and J assigned. These tables miss some clones; where compared with another copy, unresolved V genes account for less than half of the shortfall, and the remainder is unexplained. V and J calls and clone size are given by that table; D and trimming were obtained from the DNA. The sample contains over 130,000 clones, 80% of them found a single time. The ten largest clones add up to about 2.5% of the sample.

In total, more than 500 healthy bone marrow donors made up the cohort. All cohort members were sampled while nominally healthy, although unrecorded immune exposures were likely present. The donor was CMV seronegative and was included in the group of several hundred seronegative cohort members. A peripheral blood sample was provided by each donor, and peripheral blood mononuclear cells were used for TCR beta sequencing. The Qiagen DNeasy Blood Extraction Kit was used to extract genomic DNA from the blood cell samples. The V gene is TRBV2 and the J gene is TRBJ1-5, with 10 bases matching TRBD1. Sequenced input: PBMCs. The receptor was derived from a man aged 50-59 years in good health and CMV-seronegative. The bases are TGTGCCAGCAGTCGGGACAGGGGTAGCAATCAGCCCCAGCATTTT. This translates into CASSRDRGSNQPQHF.